One and the same sample provided the 10 T cell receptor beta chains below, sequenced in a study of OX40 agonist ivuxolimab in advanced cancers. Sequenced by immunoSEQ multiplex PCR; TCRdb stores in-frame clones only, minus some. Among about 54,000 clones listed, 91% were seen once. Sequencing used CD4+ or CD8+ T cells sorted from blood, obtained in a trial of the OX40 agonist ivuxolimab. The receptor set was obtained from an adult with an advanced solid tumor such as melanoma, head and neck, liver or kidney cancer.

This clone appeared once. The CDR3 DNA reads TGTGCCAGCAGTGACGAGGGGGTCGGGGAGCTGTTTTTT. It encodes CASSDEGVGELFF. The V and J genes are TRBV6-4 and TRBJ2-2, with D possibly matching TRBD1 (6 bases). This CDR3 is built from 13 residues. V dropped 2 bases and J dropped 7 bases, with 8 bases sitting between them. Germline V lookup: CDR1 MRHNA, CDR2 SNTAGT.

This rearrangement joins TRBV9 to TRBJ2-3; the D gene is possibly TRBD2 (7 bases). Germline-derived CDR1 and CDR2 are SGDLS and YYNGEE. V was trimmed by 5 bases and J by 0 bases, leaving 13 bases between them. The CDR3 runs to 15 residues. The DNA for the CDR3 is TGTGCCAGCAGTGTTTGGGGGGGCAGCACAGATACGCAGTATTTT. This sequence encodes CASSVWGGSTDTQYF.

V usage is TRBV28 and J usage is TRBJ2-2, with D perhaps being TRBD1 or TRBD2 (5 bases each). CDR1 is MDHEN, CDR2 SYDVKM, per germline. Trimming removed 5 bases at V and 1 base at J, with 14 bases between. The CDR3 contains 16 residues. DNA of the CDR3: TGTGCCAGCAGTAAAAGGGGACCAGAGAACACCGGGGAGCTGTTTTTT. Amino acids: CASSKRGPENTGELFF.

The chain joins TRBV11-3 to TRBJ2-7, with TRBD1 matching 9 bases. V gave up 4 bases and J gave up 5 bases; unmatched junction bases: 6. Per the germline V gene, CDR1 is SGHNT and CDR2 is YENEEA. The CDR3 sequence is 14 residues long. The CDR3 DNA sequence: TGTGCCAGCAGCTCCGGGACAGGGCTCGACGAGCAGTACTTC. Amino acids: CASSSGTGLDEQYF.

This clone has just a few counts. The CDR3 spells CASSLVMGGAEAFF. The DNA of the CDR3 is TGTGCCAGCAGCCTCGTGATGGGGGGCGCTGAAGCTTTCTTT. The chain recombines TRBV14 with TRBJ1-1, with a possible D match to TRBD1 (6 bases). Germline CDR1 reads SGHDN; CDR2 reads FVKESK. V shed 4 bases and J shed 6 bases, with 15 bases lying between them. This CDR3 is 14 amino acids long. Filled out from reference TRBV14 and TRBJ1-1, the complete variable domain reads EAGVTQFPSHSVIEKGQTVTLRCDPISGHDNLYWYRRVMGKEIKFLLHFVKESKQDESGMPNNRFLAERTGGTYSTLKVQPAELEDSGVYFCASSLVMGGAEAFFGQGTRLTVV.

The V gene is TRBV12-5, the J gene TRBJ2-1, with TRBD2 matching 11 bases. Unmatched junction bases numbered 18, after V lost 5 bases and J lost 0 bases. The CDR3 is 21 amino acids. Per germline, CDR1 LGHNT and CDR2 FRNRAP. The CDR3 region is CASGGHDREASGGSSYNEQFF. CDR3 DNA: TGTGCTAGTGGTGGACACGACAGGGAGGCTAGCGGGGGGAGCTCCTACAATGAGCAGTTCTTC.

This rearrangement joins TRBV13 to TRBJ2-7; 14 nucleotides align to TRBD2. The V gene's germline CDR1 is PRHDT and CDR2 FYEKMQ (reference sequence). With V trimmed by 8 bases and J by 6 bases, 3 bases remained unmatched. The length of the CDR3 is 13 residues. CDR3 in DNA: TGTGCCAGCGCAGGACTAGCGGGGGGCGAGCAGTACTTC. Translated: CASAGLAGGEQYF.

The rearrangement links TRBV27 to TRBJ2-7; the D is unclear. V gave up 0 bases and J gave up 1 base, with 7 bases separating them. Germline-derived CDR1 and CDR2 are MNHEY and SMNVEV (reference sequence). CDR3 length: 14 amino acids. The DNA of the CDR3 is TGTGCCAGCAGTTTATCGCGCACTTCCTACGAGCAGTACTTC. The encoded protein is CASSLSRTSYEQYF.

This clone came up a few times. The rearrangement joins TRBV7-6 to TRBJ1-5; D is possibly TRBD1 (5 bases). Germline CDR1 SGHVS, CDR2 FNYEAQ. The CDR3 length is 14 residues. The ends were cut back, 5 bases at V and 7 bases at J, with 15 bases in the middle. Here the CDR3 reads CASSPGPAGQPQHF. The CDR3 DNA follows: TGTGCCAGCAGCCCGGGGCCGGCGGGCCAGCCCCAGCATTTT.

The chain links TRBV19 to TRBJ2-7; the match to TRBD2 covers 10 bases. J was trimmed by 0 bases and V by 4 bases; bases with no gene match: 12. Germline CDR1 reads LNHDA; CDR2 reads SQIVND (reference sequence). The CDR3 is 18 residues long. CDR3 nucleotides: TGTGCCAGTAGTACAGAAGATATAGGGACTAGCGACTCCTACGAGCAGTACTTC. Residues: CASSTEDIGTSDSYEQYF. The variable domain in full, completed from reference TRBV19 and TRBJ2-7, reads DGGITQSPKYLFRKEGQNVTLSCEQNLNHDAMYWYRQDPGQGLRLIYYSQIVNDFQKGDIAEGYSVSREKKESFPLTVTSAQKNPTAFYLCASSTEDIGTSDSYEQYFGPGTRLTVT.